This TCR beta chain was obtained from a study of blood T cell repertoires in COVID-19. As for the study in general: COVID-19 samples, acute and convalescent, were from the United States, Italy and Spain. The cDNA or gDNA used as material had been derived from T cells, B-cell-depleted T cells, or PBMCs.

How the authors handled the data: Estimation of nucleated cell counts was performed using reference gene primer amplification. Here immunoSEQ multiplex PCR was the method, and the copy in TCRdb shows in-frame clones only, minus some. V and J calls and clone size are given by that table; D and trimming were obtained from the DNA. The table includes around 94,000 clones, approximately 86% detected once. Germline trimming cut 3 bases from V and 8 bases from J; bases unmatched to any gene: 14. The CDR3 has 17 residues. CDR1 DFQATT and CDR2 SNEGSKA come from the germline V gene (reference sequence). The V gene is TRBV20-1, the J gene TRBJ2-3; TRBD2 agrees at 13 bases. The receptor was isolated from a man aged 50 or older with active or convalescent COVID-19. The sample was peripheral blood. This chain's CDR3 is CSASDGTSGEPLATQYF. CDR3 coding DNA: TGCAGTGCTAGTGATGGGACTAGCGGGGAGCCCCTTGCTACGCAGTATTTT.